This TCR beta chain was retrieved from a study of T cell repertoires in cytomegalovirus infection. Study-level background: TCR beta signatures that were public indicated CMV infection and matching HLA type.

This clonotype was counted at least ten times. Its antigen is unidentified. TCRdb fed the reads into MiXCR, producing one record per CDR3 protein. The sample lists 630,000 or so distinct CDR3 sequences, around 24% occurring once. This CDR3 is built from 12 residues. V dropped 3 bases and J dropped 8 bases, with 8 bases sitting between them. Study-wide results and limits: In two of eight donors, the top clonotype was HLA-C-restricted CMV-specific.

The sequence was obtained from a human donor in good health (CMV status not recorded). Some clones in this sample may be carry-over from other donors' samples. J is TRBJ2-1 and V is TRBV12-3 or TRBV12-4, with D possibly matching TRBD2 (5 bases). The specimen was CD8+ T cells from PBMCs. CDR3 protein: CASSFGVDEQFF. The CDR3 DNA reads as TGTGCCAGCAGTTTCGGGGTGGATGAGCAGTTCTTC.